These 26 T cell receptor beta chains share one sample of origin, sequenced in a study of blood T cells in healthy people across ages. Using a J-beta primer mix together with a sample-barcoded 5' primer, a second PCR was run for about 7 to 12 cycles. Each CDR3 protein gets one entry after TCRdb re-called the 5' RACE reads with MiXCR. The repertoire consists of more than 900,000 distinct CDR3 sequences, with under 30% occurring once and the leading ten covering 0.75%. This sample was also put to use in a study of T cells of mothers and their children.

Input material: blood. All receptors derive from a girl aged 2 to 10 in good health.

This chain joins TRBV4-2 and TRBJ1-1, with 7 bases identical to TRBD1. With 4 bases clipped from V and 0 bases from J, the junction kept 8 bases outside the gene matches. Germline values: CDR1 LGHNA, CDR2 YNFKEQ. The CDR3 totals 16 residues. CDR3 sequence (DNA): TGTGCCAGCAGCCTTAACAACAGGGGAATGAACACTGAAGCTTTCTTT. Translating gives CASSLNNRGMNTEAFF.

The chain joins TRBV5-6 to TRBJ2-1; TRBD2 matches 7 bases. The CDR3 runs 13 residues. Germline V gene sequence: CDR1 SGHDT, CDR2 YYEEEE. After removal of 5 bases from V and 7 bases from J, the junction contained 6 bases not matched to a gene. The CDR3: CASSKRGHNEQFF. The CDR3 DNA is TGTGCCAGCAGTAAGCGGGGCCATAATGAGCAGTTCTTC.

The chain employs TRBV28 and TRBJ2-7; D is perhaps TRBD1 (6 bases). Germline V gene data show CDR1 as MDHEN and CDR2 as SYDVKM. The ends were cut back, 8 bases at V and 4 bases at J, with 18 bases in the middle. CDR3 length: 14 residues. The CDR3 sequence is CASEPQGFSYEQYF. The DNA of the CDR3 is TGTGCCAGCGAACCACAGGGATTTTCGTACGAGCAGTACTTC. Drawing the rest from reference TRBV28 and TRBJ2-7, the complete variable domain is DVKVTQSSRYLVKRTGEKVFLECVQDMDHENMFWYRQDPGLGLRLIYFSYDVKMKEKGDIPEGYSVSREKKERFSLILESASTNQTSMYLCASEPQGFSYEQYFGPGTRLTVT.

The chain couples TRBV6-2 or TRBV6-3 to TRBJ2-1, with no clear D. The CDR3 spans 13 residues. Germline CDR1 and CDR2: MNHEY and SVGEGT. The germline V and J ends were trimmed by 5 bases and 10 bases, with 15 bases remaining between them. The CDR3 DNA sequence: TGTGCCAGCAGTAGGGAAGGACGGCGCGAGCAGTTCTTC. It yields the protein CASSREGRREQFF.

J is TRBJ2-5 and V is TRBV20-1, with TRBD2 as a possible D gene (6 bases). V lost 4 bases to trimming and J lost 2 bases, with 11 bases between them. Germline V lookup: CDR1 DFQATT, CDR2 SNEGSKA (reference sequence). This CDR3 region has 13 residues. This CDR3 reads CSAKGLSQETQYF. The DNA for the CDR3 is TGCAGTGCTAAGGGACTGTCACAAGAGACCCAGTACTTC.

This sequence joins TRBV5-5 and TRBJ2-5; tentatively, D is TRBD1 or TRBD2 (5 bases each). The germline V gene has CDR1 SGHKS and CDR2 YYEKEE (reference sequence). V gave up 2 bases and J gave up 3 bases, with 11 bases separating them. This CDR3 is 14 amino acids long. CDR3 sequence reads: CASSFGTLEETQYF. The CDR3 nucleotides are TGTGCCAGCAGCTTTGGGACCCTTGAAGAGACCCAGTACTTC.

The rearrangement links TRBV25-1 to TRBJ1-1; D perhaps matches TRBD1 (6 bases). The V gene's germline CDR1 is MGHDK and CDR2 SYGVNS. The CDR3 extends over 14 amino acids. Trimming took 0 bases from V and 6 from J, leaving 11 bases between them. This CDR3 reads CASSEYGSGAEAFF. The CDR3 DNA sequence: TGTGCCAGCAGTGAATATGGGTCAGGGGCTGAAGCTTTCTTT. The variable domain in full, with the rest retrieved from reference TRBV25-1 and TRBJ1-1, is EADIYQTPRYLVIGTGKKITLECSQTMGHDKMYWYQQDPGMELHLIHYSYGVNSTEKGDLSSESTVSRIRTEHFPLTLESARPSHTSQYLCASSEYGSGAEAFFGQGTRLTVV.

J is TRBJ2-5 and V is TRBV12-3 or TRBV12-4; 9 positions agree with TRBD1. The DNA matches TRBJ2-1 better at its end, which makes the J call doubtful. CDR3 length equals 15 residues. The CDR3 nucleotides are TGTGCCAGCAGTTCCTCACAGGGGGCGGTCACTGAGCAGTTCTTC. Translation gives CASSSSQGAVTEQFF.

The chain combines TRBV7-9 with TRBJ2-5; 8 bases agree with TRBD2. From germline, CDR1 is SEHNR and CDR2 FQNEAQ (reference sequence). With V trimmed by 5 bases and J by 2 bases, 7 bases remained unmatched. The CDR3 sequence is 15 residues long. Here the CDR3 reads CASSRTAGEQETQYF. Here the CDR3 DNA reads TGTGCCAGCAGCCGAACAGCGGGAGAACAAGAGACCCAGTACTTC.

This clonotype was seen a handful of times. The V gene is TRBV20-1, the J gene TRBJ2-3; no firm D call. The CDR3 covers 12 residues. Germline-derived CDR1 and CDR2 are DFQATT and SNEGSKA (reference sequence). The ends were cut back, 4 bases at V and 2 bases at J, with 7 bases in the middle. CDR3 protein: CSANEHTDTQYF. CDR3 DNA: TGCAGTGCTAACGAACACACAGATACGCAGTATTTT.

The CDR3 DNA is TGCGCCAGCAGCTTGGACCAGGGGTACACTGAAGCTTTCTTT. Amino acids: CASSLDQGYTEAFF. This chain joins TRBV5-1 and TRBJ1-1, with D possibly TRBD1 on 6 matching bases. Between the trimmed V and J ends, which lost 0 bases and 3 bases, there was a span of 9 bases. The CDR3 loop spans 14 amino acids. Germline V gene lookup returns CDR1 SGHRS and CDR2 YFSETQ.

As concerns this clonotype: Since no conserved phenylalanine or tryptophan closes the CDR3, a read error is the likely cause. The limits of the CDR3 on the DNA are not certain, so only TCRdb's listed CDR3 is given. The chain carries TRBV5-6 and TRBJ2-1; the table's D call, TRBD1, was not checked against the DNA. Germline V gives CDR1 SGHDT, CDR2 YYEEEE. Ends included, the CDR3 has 15 residues. The CDR3 loop reads CASSIEITRDSEHCI.

This clonotype was detected only a few times. The chain employs TRBV18 and TRBJ2-1, with D possibly matching TRBD1 (6 bases). V dropped 11 bases and J dropped 4 bases, with 15 bases sitting between them. From germline, CDR1 is KGHSH and CDR2 LQKENI. The CDR3 length is 13 residues. CDR3 protein: CACRDTDYNEQFF. As DNA, the CDR3 is TGTGCCTGCCGGGACACGGATTACAATGAGCAGTTCTTC.

This clonotype was seen a single time. V gene TRBV2 combines with J gene TRBJ2-3; D may be TRBD1 (6 bases). V was shortened by 6 bases and J by 0 bases, with 16 bases between the two germline ends. The CDR3 extends over 16 amino acids. Germline CDR1 reads SNHLY; CDR2 reads FYNNEI. The CDR3 loop is CASRGQQESSTDTQYF. CDR3 DNA sequence: TGTGCCAGCAGGGGACAACAGGAATCTAGCACAGATACGCAGTATTTT.

This clonotype was detected a few times. V is TRBV27 and J is TRBJ2-7, with TRBD1 identical over 9 bases. Trimming removed 3 bases from V and 6 bases from J; junction bases left unmatched: 3. CDR1 is MNHEY, CDR2 SMNVEV, per germline (reference sequence). The CDR3 is 13 amino acids. The CDR3 DNA sequence: TGTGCCAGCAGTTTGGGACAGGGTGCCGAGCAGTACTTC. Its protein product is CASSLGQGAEQYF.

The chain links TRBV29-1 to TRBJ2-1; 8 bases fit TRBD1. The J call is doubtful: the DNA matches TRBJ2-7 better. There are 14 residues in the CDR3. Germline CDR1 SQVTM, CDR2 ANQGSEA. Written as DNA, the CDR3 is TGCAGCGTTGAGCCCCTGGACAGGGAGCACGAGCAGTACTTC. Protein: CSVEPLDREHEQYF.

This clonotype was counted a few times. A junction boundary mismatches the germline segment, possibly from a read error. The chain couples TRBV5-1 to TRBJ2-3; 8 positions match TRBD1. The CDR3 is made up of 11 amino acids. CDR1 is SGHRS, CDR2 YFSETQ, per germline. The CDR3 nucleotides read TGCGCCAGCACCGCGGACAGGGTCCCCTCTTTT. This translates into CASTADRVPSF.

The chain uses TRBV28 and TRBJ2-5, with a tentative D call TRBD1 (5 bases). The CDR3 has 15 amino acids. Trimming removed 8 bases from V and 4 bases from J, with 20 bases in between. Germline V CDR1 and CDR2: MDHEN, SYDVKM. The CDR3 reads CASRDSKGPGETQYF. DNA of the CDR3: TGTGCCAGCCGCGATTCGAAGGGGCCAGGAGAGACCCAGTACTTC.

This clonotype was detected a few times. The rearrangement uses TRBV4-1 and TRBJ2-1; D remains unclear. The CDR3 sequence is 12 residues long. CDR1 and CDR2 from the germline V gene are MGHRA and YSYEKL. V lost 0 bases and J 13 bases, leaving 10 bases between the germline ends. The CDR3 nucleotides read TGCGCCAGCAGCCAAGAGGAAGGTAGCCAGTTCTTC. Its translation is CASSQEEGSQFF.

This clonotype was found a few times. The chain joins TRBV11-2 to TRBJ2-5; 13 nucleotides align to TRBD2. This CDR3 spans 17 amino acids. Germline values: CDR1 SGHAT, CDR2 FQNNGV. J lost 1 base, V lost 1 base, and 3 bases had no gene match. The CDR3 loop reads CASSLGWTSGGQETQYF. As DNA, the CDR3 is TGTGCCAGCAGCTTAGGGTGGACTAGCGGGGGCCAAGAGACCCAGTACTTC.

This clonotype occurred a few times. V is TRBV14 and J is TRBJ1-1; D unresolved. V lost 0 bases and J lost 4, with 6 bases in between. Germline V lookup: CDR1 SGHDN, CDR2 FVKESK. This CDR3 comprises 13 residues. The CDR3 loop reads CASSQEGVTEAFF. The CDR3 DNA follows: TGTGCCAGCAGCCAAGAGGGAGTCACTGAAGCTTTCTTT.

V is TRBV29-1 and J is TRBJ2-1; D call uncertain. Germline CDR1 SQVTM, CDR2 ANQGSEA. V was cut by 0 bases and J by 6 bases, with 3 bases left in between. The CDR3 has 11 amino acids. The CDR3 spells CSVEEGNEQFF. DNA for the CDR3: TGCAGCGTTGAAGAGGGCAATGAGCAGTTCTTC.

This sequence joins TRBV5-1 and TRBJ2-2; the match to TRBD1 covers 9 bases. The V gene's germline CDR1 is SGHRS and CDR2 YFSETQ. The V and J ends lost 9 bases and 4 bases, in that order; junction bases with no gene match: 10. The CDR3 runs 15 residues. The CDR3 here is CATSTGTGPTGELFF. CDR3 bases: TGCGCCACTTCTACCGGGACAGGGCCCACCGGGGAGCTGTTTTTT.

This clonotype was detected only a few times. The CDR3 region is CSVEPGTGFTDTQYF. CDR3 in DNA: TGCAGCGTTGAGCCCGGGACAGGGTTCACAGATACGCAGTATTTT. V and J are TRBV29-1 and TRBJ2-3; 9 nucleotides agree with TRBD1. The V gene's germline CDR1 is SQVTM and CDR2 ANQGSEA. The V gene end was trimmed by 3 bases and the J gene end by 2 bases; junction bases not matched to a gene: 6. The CDR3 consists of 15 residues.

This clonotype showed up just a few times. V usage is TRBV20-1 and J usage is TRBJ2-1; D possibly corresponds to TRBD1 (6 bases). Judging by the DNA end, TRBJ2-5 fits better; the J call may be wrong. Germline CDR1 DFQATT, CDR2 SNEGSKA (reference sequence). This CDR3 has 16 residues. The chain's CDR3 is CSALLPRDTVRETQYF. The CDR3 DNA follows: TGCAGTGCTCTTCTTCCTCGGGACACCGTAAGGGAGACCCAGTACTTC.

The J gene is TRBJ2-5, the V gene TRBV2; D unclear. The DNA end favors TRBJ2-7, so the J call may be wrong. Germline assignment: CDR1 SNHLY and CDR2 FYNNEI. This CDR3 is built from 13 residues. The CDR3: CASSADNTYEQYF. CDR3 DNA: TGTGCCAGCAGTGCCGATAATACCTACGAGCAGTACTTC.